One and the same sample provided the 22 T cell receptor beta chains below, sequenced in a study of shared clonotypes between healthy human individuals (TCRdb year 2020). Libraries were constructed by the immunoSEQ multiplex PCR assay. TCRdb limited this immuneACCESS table to in-frame rearrangements with V and J called. A share of clones is missing; checked studies link under half to unresolved V genes, and the rest is unexplained. A total of 550,000 to 850,000 clones appear in this sample, just under 75% of them only once. The ten largest clones capture approximately 1.8% of the sample. Sequenced sample: memory CD4+ T cells sorted from blood. The cell subset or site label, read with the paper, signifies: CD45RA-negative fraction. The receptors stem from a woman in her twenties or thirties in good health.

This clone has more than one count but fewer than ten. The chain couples TRBV27 to TRBJ1-4, with D perhaps TRBD1 (6 bases). The CDR3 extends over 17 amino acids. The V end was cut by 5 bases, the J end by 1 base, with 17 bases between. CDR1 is MNHEY, CDR2 SMNVEV, per germline (reference sequence). The CDR3 coding sequence is TGTGCCAGCAGTCCCCGGGCGGGGGCGGTAACTAATGAAAAACTGTTTTTT. It translates to CASSPRAGAVTNEKLFF. The full variable domain, rest sourced from reference TRBV27 and TRBJ1-4, is EAQVTQNPRYLITVTGKKLTVTCSQNMNHEYMSWYRQDPGLGLRQIYYSMNVEVTDKGDVPEGYKVSRKEKRNFPLILESPSPNQTSLYFCASSPRAGAVTNEKLFFGSGTQLSVL.

CDR3 amino acids: CASRVQGPENYGYTF. The CDR3, as DNA: TGTGCCAGCAGGGTACAGGGGCCGGAAAACTATGGCTACACCTTC. The rearrangement uses TRBV27 and TRBJ1-2; 7 nucleotides match TRBD1. The germline gives CDR1 MNHEY, CDR2 SMNVEV (reference sequence). Unmatched junction bases numbered 9, after V lost 6 bases and J lost 2 bases. CDR3 length: 15 residues.

The chain uses TRBV28 and TRBJ1-1; D gene ambiguous. This CDR3 spans 11 amino acids. Deletions cut 7 bases from V and 4 bases from J, with 7 bases between. CDR1 and CDR2 (germline): MDHEN, SYDVKM. The DNA for the CDR3 is TGTGCCAGCACGATTGGCACTGAAGCTTTCTTT. Protein product: CASTIGTEAFF.

The chain combines TRBV10-2 with TRBJ1-5; the D gene is possibly TRBD1 (6 bases). Germline V CDR1 and CDR2: WSHSY, SAAADI. This CDR3 has 13 residues. The V gene lost 7 bases and the J gene lost 4 bases, with 11 bases spanning the gap. The CDR3, as DNA: TGCGCCAGCAAAGGACAGCTTAATCAGCCCCAGCATTTT. This translates into CASKGQLNQPQHF.

V and J are TRBV5-1 and TRBJ1-1; D ambiguous. CDR1 SGHRS and CDR2 YFSETQ come from the germline V gene. This CDR3 region has 14 residues. Trimming left V 0 bases short and J 5 bases short, with 11 bases between. The CDR3 loop is CASSLGHSGTEAFF. Written as DNA, the CDR3 is TGCGCCAGCAGCTTGGGACACTCTGGGACTGAAGCTTTCTTT.

This chain joins TRBV28 and TRBJ1-5; D ambiguous. The CDR3 extends over 17 amino acids. Germline values: CDR1 MDHEN, CDR2 SYDVKM. V lost 5 bases to trimming and J lost 0 bases, with 17 bases between them. The CDR3: CASSPMAGGNSNQPQHF. CDR3 sequence (DNA): TGTGCCAGCAGTCCTATGGCCGGAGGAAATAGCAATCAGCCCCAGCATTTT.

This clone was observed a few times. The rearrangement joins TRBV18 to TRBJ1-3, with D uncertain. Trimming removed 3 bases from V and 0 bases from J, with 12 bases in between. CDR1 is KGHSH, CDR2 LQKENI, per germline. The CDR3 runs 16 residues. The CDR3 reads CASSPDSGHSGNTIYF. CDR3 nucleotide sequence: TGTGCCAGCTCACCCGACTCAGGTCACTCTGGAAACACCATATATTTT. The whole variable domain, remainder taken from reference TRBV18 and TRBJ1-3, is NAGVMQNPRHLVRRRGQEARLRCSPMKGHSHVYWYRQLPEEGLKFMVYLQKENIIDESGMPKERFSAEFPKEGPSILRIQQVVRGDSAAYFCASSPDSGHSGNTIYFGEGSWLTVV.

This chain joins TRBV4-1 and TRBJ2-7, with 7 bases identical to TRBD1. V lost 3 bases to trimming and J lost 2 bases; unmatched junction nucleotides: 7. The CDR3 runs 15 residues. From germline, CDR1 is MGHRA and CDR2 YSYEKL. In DNA form, the CDR3 reads TGCGCCAGCAGCCAGAGGGACAGCCCTACCTACGAGCAGTACTTC. It yields the protein CASSQRDSPTYEQYF.

Relative to its sample, this clone is medium-sized. Other DNA sequences in this specimen translate into the identical CDR3. This chain uses TRBV10-1 with TRBJ1-5; tentative D call: TRBD1 (6 bases). The germline V gene encodes CDR1 WNHNN and CDR2 SYGVQD (reference sequence). The CDR3 is made up of 12 amino acids. V was shortened by 3 bases and J by 16 bases, with 16 bases between the two germline ends. CDR3 loop: CASSEEGGPLHF. The CDR3 DNA sequence: TGCGCCAGCAGTGAAGAGGGGGGACCGCTCCATTTT.

The chain has TRBV10-3 and TRBJ2-2; 8 nucleotides match TRBD2. CDR3 size: 16 residues. Per the germline V gene, CDR1 is ENHRY and CDR2 is SYGVKD. V trimming: 4 bases; J trimming: 1 base; junction bases outside the gene matches: 5. The CDR3 protein is CAISANAGGNTGELFF. DNA of the CDR3: TGTGCCATCAGTGCGAATGCGGGAGGGAACACCGGGGAGCTGTTTTTT.

The chain uses TRBV18 and TRBJ2-7; 8 bases match TRBD2. Trimming took 3 bases from V and 2 from J; bases not matched to a gene: 3. The CDR3 runs 14 residues. CDR1 is KGHSH and CDR2 is LQKENI in the germline V gene. This CDR3 reads CASSPGLGTYEQYF. The CDR3 nucleotides read TGTGCCAGCTCACCGGGACTAGGTACCTACGAGCAGTACTTC.

The chain recombines TRBV6-1 with TRBJ2-7; a possible D gene is TRBD2 (6 bases). Germline CDR1 MNHNS, CDR2 SASEGT. Trimming took off 10 bases at V and 0 bases at J, with 19 bases between the two ends. The CDR3 sequence is 15 residues long. The CDR3 coding sequence is TGTGCCATTCACGATCCCGGGACTGGCTCCTACGAGCAGTACTTC. This translates into CAIHDPGTGSYEQYF.

As for this clone: This specimen includes other DNA sequences encoding the same CDR3. This sequence joins TRBV5-6 and TRBJ1-2; TRBD1 matches 7 bases. CDR1 is SGHDT and CDR2 is YYEEEE in the germline V gene. J lost 4 bases, V lost 2 bases, and 5 bases had no gene match. CDR3 length: 14 residues. The CDR3 loop reads CASSFRQGSYGYTF. The CDR3 region has the DNA TGTGCCAGCAGCTTTAGACAGGGAAGCTATGGCTACACCTTC.

The rearrangement links TRBV28 to TRBJ2-7; 9 nucleotides align to TRBD1. Looked up from germline, CDR1 is MDHEN and CDR2 is SYDVKM. V gave up 5 bases and J gave up 1 base; unmatched junction bases: 6. The CDR3 has 15 residues. The CDR3 loop reads CASSGAGQGSYEQYF. Here the CDR3 DNA reads TGTGCCAGCAGTGGAGCGGGACAGGGTTCCTACGAGCAGTACTTC.

The chain recombines TRBV7-8 with TRBJ2-5, with D perhaps TRBD2 (6 bases). The CDR3 is 15 residues long. V gave up 5 bases and J gave up 5 bases, with 18 bases separating them. Germline assignment: CDR1 SGHVS and CDR2 FQNEAQ. CDR3 coding DNA: TGTGCCAGCAGCCCGGGGCGGGGATCAAGTGAGACCCAGTACTTC. Translating gives CASSPGRGSSETQYF.

Of note for this clone: A far bigger clonotype differs at one base, so this is likely a read error. The sample carries other DNA sequences with the same CDR3. The chain couples TRBV6-5 to TRBJ2-7, with 10 positions matching TRBD1. The CDR3 is 14 amino acids. The V gene end was trimmed by 6 bases and the J gene end by 2 bases; junction bases not matched to a gene: 4. Germline V gene lookup returns CDR1 MNHEY and CDR2 SVGAGI. The CDR3 sequence is CASSRGQGAYEQYF. The CDR3 DNA follows: TGTGCCAGCAGCCGAGGACAGGGGGCCTACGAGCAGTACTTC.

The rearrangement joins TRBV18 to TRBJ1-2; no reliable D call. CDR1 and CDR2 (germline): KGHSH, LQKENI. Trimming left V 0 bases short and J 8 bases short, with 19 bases between. This CDR3 is built from 16 residues. The CDR3 loop reads CASSPPGRPQNGGYTF. The CDR3 DNA is TGTGCCAGCTCACCACCGGGCAGGCCCCAAAACGGGGGCTACACCTTC.

V usage is TRBV10-1 and J usage is TRBJ2-7; 11 bases align to TRBD1. Per the germline V gene, CDR1 is WNHNN and CDR2 is SYGVQD (reference sequence). J was trimmed by 1 base and V by 2 bases; bases with no gene match: 4. CDR3 length equals 16 residues. This chain's CDR3 is CASSERGTGGSYEQYF. Written as DNA, the CDR3 is TGCGCCAGCAGTGAGAGGGGGACAGGGGGATCCTACGAGCAGTACTTC.

Of note for this clone: Within the sample, other DNA sequences also encode this same CDR3. The chain has TRBV5-1 and TRBJ1-3, with D perhaps matching TRBD1 (6 bases). This CDR3 has 14 amino acids. V was clipped by 2 bases and J by 4 bases, with 10 bases between them. Germline CDR1 and CDR2: SGHRS and YFSETQ. The CDR3, as DNA: TGCGCCAGCAGCTTAGGGACAACCGGAAACACCATATATTTT. Translation: CASSLGTTGNTIYF.

The J gene is TRBJ2-7, the V gene TRBV27, with 14 bases fitting TRBD2. Germline loops: CDR1 MNHEY, CDR2 SMNVEV (reference sequence). Trimming at V came to 6 bases and at J to 3 bases, leaving 13 bases not matched to a gene. The CDR3 sequence is 18 residues long. This CDR3 reads CASRRHGTSGSMGYEQYF. The CDR3 nucleotides read TGTGCCAGCAGGAGACACGGGACTAGCGGGAGTATGGGCTACGAGCAGTACTTC.

This rearrangement joins TRBV7-3 to TRBJ2-2, with TRBD2 matching over 10 bases. The germline CDR1 and CDR2 sequences are SGHTA and FQGTGA. V shed 1 base and J 8 bases; nucleotides not matched to a gene: 7. The length of the CDR3 is 16 residues. CDR3 nucleotide sequence: TGTGCCAGCAGCTTAAGGGCTAGCGGGGGACTGGGGGAGCTGTTTTTT. Its protein product is CASSLRASGGLGELFF. Variable domain in full (rest from reference TRBV7-3 and TRBJ2-2): GAGVSQTPSNKVTEKGKYVELRCDPISGHTALYWYRQSLGQGPEFLIYFQGTGAADDSGLPNDRFFAVRPEGSVSTLKIQRTERGDSAVYLCASSLRASGGLGELFFGEGSRLTVL.

This clone appeared a few times. The chain couples TRBV7-9 to TRBJ2-1, with 11 bases aligning to TRBD2. V gave up 8 bases and J gave up 5 bases; unmatched junction bases: 8. The CDR3 contains 15 residues. CDR1 is SEHNR and CDR2 is FQNEAQ in the germline V gene (reference sequence). CDR3: CASGAGTSGNNEQFF. The DNA for the CDR3 is TGTGCCAGCGGTGCAGGGACTAGCGGAAACAATGAGCAGTTCTTC. The variable domain in full, completed from reference TRBV7-9 and TRBJ2-1, reads DTGVSQNPRHKITKRGQNVTFRCDPISEHNRLYWYRQTLGQGPEFLTYFQNEAQLEKSRLLSDRFSAERPKGSFSTLEIQRTEQGDSAMYLCASGAGTSGNNEQFFGPGTRLTVL.